These 16 T cell receptor beta chains came from one sample sequenced in a study of T cell clonotyping in hematopoietic cell transplantation. Time point specified: recipient sample about 28 days before transplant, after cytoreduction. Only in-frame clones appear in the TCRdb table, and some are missing; sequencing was by immunoSEQ multiplex PCR. Of tens of thousands of clones detected, approximately 95% appear once; the ten largest clones hold around 1.7%. Sequenced here: peripheral blood mononuclear cells, sampled before stem cell transplant. The source is a woman aged 45-59 years with acute myeloid leukemia. Some clones in this sample may be carry-over from other donors' samples.

The V call is TRBV4-2, the J call TRBJ2-6, with D maybe TRBD2 (5 bases). Trimming shortened V by 4 bases and J by 0 bases, and 16 bases separated the two germline ends. The CDR3 has 18 residues. Germline V gene sequence: CDR1 LGHNA, CDR2 YNFKEQ. DNA for the CDR3: TGTGCCAGCAGCCGGACTCTGAAGGCCAGCTCTGGGGCCAACGTCCTGACTTTC. Protein: CASSRTLKASSGANVLTF.

This clone came up once. The chain couples TRBV30 to TRBJ1-4, with D possibly being TRBD1 (5 bases). V dropped 0 bases and J dropped 8 bases, with 16 bases sitting between them. This CDR3 is 15 amino acids long. In germline, CDR1 is GTSNPN, CDR2 SVGIG (reference sequence). The chain's CDR3 is CAWSVSGSEGEKLFF. CDR3 coding DNA: TGTGCCTGGAGTGTATCAGGGAGTGAAGGGGAAAAACTGTTTTTT.

The gene calls are TRBV6-6 and TRBJ2-7; D might be TRBD2 (6 bases). The V end lost 2 bases, the J end lost 3 bases, and 11 bases lay between the germline ends. The CDR3 is 14 amino acids. Germline V gene data show CDR1 as MNHNY and CDR2 as SVGAGI (reference sequence). CDR3 DNA: TGTGCCAGCAGTTACCCCGGGAGTTACTACGAGCAGTACTTC. This codes for CASSYPGSYYEQYF.

The chain links TRBV11-3 to TRBJ2-2; D unclear. Germline assignment: CDR1 SGHNT and CDR2 YENEEA. V was pared by 1 base and J by 5 bases, with 11 bases between. The CDR3 spans 15 residues. Here the CDR3 DNA reads TGTGCCAGCAGCTTAGGGTTAGGAGCGACCGGGGAGCTGTTTTTT. Encoded protein: CASSLGLGATGELFF.

The chain couples TRBV7-2 to TRBJ1-1, with a possible D match to TRBD1 (6 bases). The CDR3 is 14 amino acids. With 4 bases removed from V and 3 bases from J, the gap between germline ends came to 12 bases. Germline V gene lookup returns CDR1 SGHTA and CDR2 FQGNSA. CDR3 sequence reads: CASSSPGQYTEAFF. CDR3 nucleotides: TGTGCCAGCAGCTCACCGGGACAATACACTGAAGCTTTCTTT.

Points on this clone: Compared with germline, one end of the junction differs, possibly owing to a read error. The V and J genes are TRBV7-7 and TRBJ2-1; a weak D match, TRBD1 (5 bases). This CDR3 has 15 residues. Germline V lookup: CDR1 SSHAT, CDR2 FNYEAQ (reference sequence). The CDR3 spells CASSPRQSSYNEQFF. Written as DNA, the CDR3 is TGTGCTAGCAGCCCAAGACAGAGCTCCTACAATGAGCAGTTCTTC.

The chain employs TRBV21-1 and TRBJ2-7; the table's D gene call, TRBD1, was not cross checked with the DNA. TRBV21-1 is an annotated pseudogene. The CDR3 contains 13 residues. The CDR3 nucleotides are TGTGCCAGCAGGGACAGCCCAGGTTACGAGCAGTACTTC. This gives the protein CASRDSPGYEQYF.

Written as DNA, the CDR3 is TGTGCCAGCAGCGCCGCGTTGGTTGGGGAGACCCAGTACTTC. Protein product: CASSAALVGETQYF. The J gene is TRBJ2-5, the V gene TRBV11-2; D is uncertain. The V end was cut by 5 bases, the J end by 5 bases, with 15 bases between. Germline CDR1 reads SGHAT; CDR2 reads FQNNGV. This CDR3 has 14 amino acids.

The chain couples TRBV28 to TRBJ2-3; 7 positions match TRBD1. The CDR3 covers 14 residues. CDR1 and CDR2 (germline): MDHEN, SYDVKM. The V segment lost 6 bases and the J segment 8 bases; nucleotides outside the gene matches: 11. The CDR3 loop reads CASSNRGPLSTQYF. The CDR3 bases are TGTGCCAGCAGCAACAGGGGCCCCCTTTCTACGCAGTATTTT.

This clone came up once. The chain has TRBV27 and TRBJ1-5; D call uncertain. V lost 0 bases to trimming and J lost 3 bases, with 9 bases between them. CDR1 is MNHEY, CDR2 SMNVEV, per germline (reference sequence). The CDR3 length is 15 residues. CDR3 nucleotides: TGTGCCAGCAGTTTATCTCGGGTTAACAATCAGCCCCAGCATTTT. Residues: CASSLSRVNNQPQHF.

The V call is TRBV6-1, the J call TRBJ1-3; TRBD1 matches 7 bases. After removal of 7 bases from V and 3 bases from J, the junction contained 3 bases not matched to a gene. The germline CDR1 and CDR2 sequences are MNHNS and SASEGT. This CDR3 is 13 amino acids long. In DNA, the CDR3 is TGTGCCAGCACTTACAGGGGTGGAAACACCATATATTTT. It codes for CASTYRGGNTIYF.

The V gene is TRBV19, the J gene TRBJ1-5; 7 nucleotides agree with TRBD1. V gave up 5 bases and J gave up 6 bases; unmatched junction bases: 10. The CDR3 contains 15 residues. Germline CDR1 is LNHDA and CDR2 is SQIVND (reference sequence). CDR3 DNA sequence: TGTGCCAGTAGTGCACGGGACAGCCTCACTCAGCCCCAGCATTTT. Protein: CASSARDSLTQPQHF.

The V call is TRBV4-2, the J call TRBJ2-7, with 11 bases aligning to TRBD2. Germline CDR1 reads LGHNA; CDR2 reads YNFKEQ. The CDR3 consists of 14 residues. V shed 5 bases, J shed 2 bases, and the junction held 2 bases outside the gene matches. For the CDR3, the DNA is TGTGCCAGCAGCACTAGCGGGGGAGCCTACGAGCAGTACTTC. Translating it yields CASSTSGGAYEQYF.

V and J are TRBV19 and TRBJ1-1; 7 positions agree with TRBD1. The CDR3 has 15 residues. The V gene end was trimmed by 7 bases and the J gene end by 6 bases; junction bases not matched to a gene: 14. CDR1 is LNHDA and CDR2 is SQIVND in the germline V gene (reference sequence). The CDR3 loop is CASIPRQGGDAEAFF. The CDR3 nucleotides read TGTGCCAGTATCCCCCGACAGGGTGGTGACGCTGAAGCTTTCTTT.

The chain carries TRBV7-3 and TRBJ1-1; D remains ambiguous. In germline, CDR1 is SGHTA, CDR2 FQGTGA. Deletions cut 5 bases from V and 1 base from J, with 8 bases between. There are 13 residues in the CDR3. The CDR3 region is CASSVSKNTEAFF. The DNA of the CDR3 is TGTGCCAGCAGCGTAAGTAAGAACACTGAAGCTTTCTTT.

The chain joins TRBV7-8 to TRBJ2-5, with TRBD2 identical over 11 bases. Germline values: CDR1 SGHVS, CDR2 FQNEAQ. Trimming cost V 4 bases and J 9 bases; bases outside gene matches: 13. The CDR3 contains 16 residues. The CDR3 protein is CASSSEEGTSGLAQYF. The DNA of the CDR3 is TGTGCCAGCAGCTCCGAGGAGGGGACTAGCGGACTGGCCCAGTACTTC.